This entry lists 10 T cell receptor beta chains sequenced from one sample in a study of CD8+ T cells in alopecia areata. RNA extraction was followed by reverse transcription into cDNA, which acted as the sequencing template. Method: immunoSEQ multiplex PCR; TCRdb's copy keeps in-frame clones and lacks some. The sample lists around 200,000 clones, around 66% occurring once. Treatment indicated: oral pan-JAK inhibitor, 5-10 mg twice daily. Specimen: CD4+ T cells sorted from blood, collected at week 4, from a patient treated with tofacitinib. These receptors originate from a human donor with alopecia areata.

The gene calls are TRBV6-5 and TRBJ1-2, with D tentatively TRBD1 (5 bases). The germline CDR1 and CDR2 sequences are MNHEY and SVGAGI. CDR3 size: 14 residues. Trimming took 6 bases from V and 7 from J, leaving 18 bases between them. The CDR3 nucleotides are TGTGCCAGCAGGGCCGTGGACAATTATAGTGGCTACACCTTC. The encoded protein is CASRAVDNYSGYTF.

CDR3 protein: CASSQDRTKNAFF. CDR3 DNA: TGCGCCAGCAGCCAAGATCGGACGAAGAATGCTTTCTTT. The chain recombines TRBV4-3 with TRBJ1-1; D is unclear. Germline V gives CDR1 LGHNA, CDR2 YSLEER. Trimming pared 0 bases from V and 11 bases from J, leaving 13 bases between. The CDR3 spans 13 residues.

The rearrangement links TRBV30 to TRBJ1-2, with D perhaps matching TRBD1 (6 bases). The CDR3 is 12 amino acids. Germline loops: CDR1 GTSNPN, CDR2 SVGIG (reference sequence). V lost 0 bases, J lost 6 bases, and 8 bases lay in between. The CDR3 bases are TGTGCCTGGAGTGTCCAGGGGCATGGCTACACCTTC. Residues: CAWSVQGHGYTF.

This CDR3 reads CASSTQGTYNSPLHF. CDR3 sequence (DNA): TGTGCCAGCTCAACACAGGGAACCTATAATTCACCCCTCCACTTT. This sequence joins TRBV18 and TRBJ1-6, with D possibly being TRBD1 (6 bases). Trimming cost V 5 bases and J 2 bases, with 10 bases left between them. Germline assignment: CDR1 KGHSH and CDR2 LQKENI. The CDR3 is 15 amino acids.

The CDR3 nucleotides are TGTGCCACTCAAGGAGGGAACACTGAAGCTTTCTTT. Translation: CATQGGNTEAFF. The chain recombines TRBV30 with TRBJ1-1; D ambiguous. Germline-derived CDR1 and CDR2 are GTSNPN and SVGIG (reference sequence). V was clipped by 8 bases and J by 1 base, with 11 bases between them. The CDR3 is 12 residues long.

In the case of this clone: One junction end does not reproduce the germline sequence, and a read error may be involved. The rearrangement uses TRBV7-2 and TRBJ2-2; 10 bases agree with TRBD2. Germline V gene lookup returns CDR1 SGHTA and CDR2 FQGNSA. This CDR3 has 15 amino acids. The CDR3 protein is CASSLGLALTGEPFF. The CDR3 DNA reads TGTGCCAGCAGCTTGGGACTAGCGTTAACCGGGGAGCCGTTTTTT.

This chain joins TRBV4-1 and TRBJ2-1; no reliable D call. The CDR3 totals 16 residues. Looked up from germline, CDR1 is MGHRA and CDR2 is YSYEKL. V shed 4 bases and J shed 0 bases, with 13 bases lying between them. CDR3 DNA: TGCGCCAGCAGCCCCGAACCCCCCTTCTCCTACAATGAGCAGTTCTTC. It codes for CASSPEPPFSYNEQFF.

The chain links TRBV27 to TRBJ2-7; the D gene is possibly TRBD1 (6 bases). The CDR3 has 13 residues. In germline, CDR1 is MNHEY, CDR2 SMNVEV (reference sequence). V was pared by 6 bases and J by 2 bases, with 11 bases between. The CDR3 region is CASSGTPTYEQYF. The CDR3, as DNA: TGTGCCAGCAGCGGGACACCAACCTACGAGCAGTACTTC.

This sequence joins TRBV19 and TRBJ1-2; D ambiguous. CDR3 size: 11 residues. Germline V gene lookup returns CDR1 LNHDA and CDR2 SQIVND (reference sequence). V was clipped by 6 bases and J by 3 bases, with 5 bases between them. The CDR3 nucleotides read TGTGCCAGTAGGGGATACTATGGCTACACCTTC. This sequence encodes CASRGYYGYTF.

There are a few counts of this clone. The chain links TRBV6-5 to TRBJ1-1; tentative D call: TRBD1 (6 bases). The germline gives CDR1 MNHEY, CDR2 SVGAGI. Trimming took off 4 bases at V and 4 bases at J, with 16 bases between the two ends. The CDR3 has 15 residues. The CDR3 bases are TGTGCCAGCAGTTTCGGGGGCGTGACAGTCACTGAAGCTTTCTTT. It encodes CASSFGGVTVTEAFF.